Included here is one T cell receptor beta chain sequence, with context. This CDR3 spans 14 amino acids. The source of the sample is a study of blood T cell repertoires in COVID-19. The overall study: Acute-phase and convalescent COVID-19 samples originated in the United States, Italy and Spain. From T cells, B-cell-depleted T cells, or PBMCs came the material, which was cDNA or gDNA.

In the source study's methods: Counts of nucleated cells, estimated from reference gene primer amplification, were obtained. Generated by immunoSEQ multiplex PCR, the TCRdb table keeps only in-frame clones and is missing some. V and J calls and clone size follow that table, whereas D and trimming were derived from the DNA. In the table there are 200,000 to 250,000 clones, 70% to 90% of which are singletons. The chain combines TRBV21-1 with TRBJ2-1; TRBD2, as called in the table, went unchecked against the DNA. TRBV21-1 is flagged as a pseudogene. The sequence came from a woman in her seventies with active or convalescent COVID-19. Sequenced input: peripheral blood. CDR3 in amino acids: CASSLPRSYNEQFF. CDR3 in DNA: TGTGCCAGCAGCCTTCCTAGGAGCTACAATGAGCAGTTCTTC.